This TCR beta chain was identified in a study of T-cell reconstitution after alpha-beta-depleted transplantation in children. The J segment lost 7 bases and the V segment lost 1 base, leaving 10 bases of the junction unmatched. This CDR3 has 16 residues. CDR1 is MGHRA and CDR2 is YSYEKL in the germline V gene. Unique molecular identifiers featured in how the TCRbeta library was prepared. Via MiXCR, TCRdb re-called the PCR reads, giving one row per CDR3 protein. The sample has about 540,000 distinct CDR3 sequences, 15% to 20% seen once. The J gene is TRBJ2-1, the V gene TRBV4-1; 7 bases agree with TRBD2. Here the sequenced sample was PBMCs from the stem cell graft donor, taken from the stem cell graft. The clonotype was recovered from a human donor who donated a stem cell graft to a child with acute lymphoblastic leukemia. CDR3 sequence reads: CASSQGRARTSNEQFF. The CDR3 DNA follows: TGCGCCAGCAGCCAAGGGAGGGCTAGGACTAGTAATGAGCAGTTCTTC.